This T cell receptor beta chain was retrieved from a study of cytomegalovirus exposure and HLA in healthy donors. The germline CDR1 and CDR2 sequences are MNHEY and SVGAGI. The V and J ends lost 5 bases and 3 bases respectively, with 11 bases between them. The CDR3 extends over 14 amino acids. Study-wide results and limits: Researchers reported that a few CMV-associated chains were confirmed in vitro as CMV antigen-specific.

Some clones are missing from TCRdb's copy, which holds only in-frame ones; the method was immunoSEQ multiplex PCR. The sample includes some 170,000 clones, 95% to 97% of them seen just once. With respect to this clone: Its antigen is currently unknown.

Sequenced: PBMCs. The chain couples TRBV6-5 to TRBJ1-3, with D perhaps TRBD1 (6 bases). The clonotype was recovered from a woman between 18 and 30 years old in good health and CMV-seronegative. The CDR3 sequence: CASSRNRVGNTIYF. Here the CDR3 DNA reads TGTGCCAGCAGTCGGAACAGGGTTGGAAACACCATATATTTT.